Only one count was recorded for the clone carrying this T cell receptor beta chain. Its antigen is unidentified. The assay was immunoSEQ multiplex PCR, and TCRdb's table has in-frame clones only and misses some. Among tens of thousands of clones listed, 83% were seen once. The entry originates in a study of lymphopenia after photon versus proton radiotherapy. Study results and caveats: Better survival with proton therapy was suggested as possible, not demonstrated. Relative stability marked proton patients; photon patients lost diversity and naive cells.

V was pared by 7 bases and J by 4 bases, with 13 bases between. Germline V CDR1 and CDR2: MNHEY, SMNVEV (reference sequence). The CDR3 is made up of 14 amino acids. The material was peripheral blood, obtained from a patient treated with proton-based radiotherapy. The rearrangement uses TRBV27 and TRBJ2-2; tentative D call: TRBD2 (6 bases). The receptor's source is a man aged 60 to 75 with pancreatic cancer. The CDR3 is CASIAGGVTGELFF. The CDR3 region has the DNA TGTGCCAGCATCGCAGGAGGGGTCACCGGGGAGCTGTTTTTT.